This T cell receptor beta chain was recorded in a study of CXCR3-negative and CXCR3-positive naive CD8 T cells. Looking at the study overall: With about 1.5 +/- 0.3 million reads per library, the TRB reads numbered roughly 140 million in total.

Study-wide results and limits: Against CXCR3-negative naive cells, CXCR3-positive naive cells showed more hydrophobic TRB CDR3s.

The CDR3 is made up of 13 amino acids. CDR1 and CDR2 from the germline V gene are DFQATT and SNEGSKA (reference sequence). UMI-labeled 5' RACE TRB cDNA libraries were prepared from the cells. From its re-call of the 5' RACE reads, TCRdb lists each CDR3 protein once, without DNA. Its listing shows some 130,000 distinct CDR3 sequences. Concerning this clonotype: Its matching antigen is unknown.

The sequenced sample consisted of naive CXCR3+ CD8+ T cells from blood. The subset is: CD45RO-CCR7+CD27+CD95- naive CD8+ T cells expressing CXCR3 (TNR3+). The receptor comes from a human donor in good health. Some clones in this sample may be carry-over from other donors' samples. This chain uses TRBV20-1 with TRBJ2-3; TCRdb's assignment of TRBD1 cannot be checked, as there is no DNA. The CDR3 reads CSALRAGEDTQYF.